This T cell receptor (beta chain) was documented in a study of T cells in Graves' hyperthyroidism and ophthalmopathy. Exclusion followed for patients with uncontrolled infection, other autoimmune disease, pregnancy or lactation. The V gene's germline CDR1 is SNHLY and CDR2 FYNNEI. V was cut by 5 bases and J by 3 bases, with 10 bases left in between. The CDR3 extends over 13 amino acids. RNA transcripts yielded amplified TCR beta CDR3 regions. The HTBI primer set was used in a first-round RT-PCR of the TCR CDR3. TCRdb passed the multiplex PCR reads through MiXCR, listing each CDR3 protein once. The top ten hold approximately 7.2% of the sample, which has about 700,000 distinct CDR3 sequences, 45% seen once. Points from the study as a whole: Most thyroid clonotypes with frequency above 0.001 were detected in blood. Ophthalmopathy was predicted by the model a median of roughly 6 months ahead of onset.

Comments on this clonotype: Its matching antigen is unknown.

The sequence was obtained from an adult man with Graves' disease, either hyperthyroidism or ophthalmopathy (not recorded which). Sequencing input: peripheral blood or thyroid tissue (not recorded which). The chain has TRBV2 and TRBJ1-1; no clear D gene. The DNA of the CDR3 is TGTGCCAGCAGTTTTAAGGAGTACACTGAAGCTTTCTTT. It specifies CASSFKEYTEAFF.